Listed here are 31 T cell receptor beta chains from one sample, sequenced in a study of blood T cell repertoires in COVID-19. Assay used: immunoSEQ multiplex PCR; TCRdb lists only in-frame clones, some missing. Of hundreds of thousands of clones listed, around 86% were seen once; the top ten hold approximately 1.6%. Sequences were obtained from PBMCs or T cells enriched from blood (not recorded which). The receptors here all came from a man aged 35 to 55 who had recovered from COVID-19.

The CDR3 region has the DNA TGTGCCAGCAGGACAGGGGGCTCGGGAGAGACCCAGTACTTC. Its protein product is CASRTGGSGETQYF. The chain has TRBV7-9 and TRBJ2-5; 10 nucleotides align to TRBD1. V was clipped by 6 bases and J by 4 bases; unmatched bases: 5. The CDR3 is 14 amino acids. In germline, CDR1 is SEHNR, CDR2 FQNEAQ (reference sequence). Using reference TRBV7-9 and TRBJ2-5 for the parts outside the CDR3, the full variable domain is DTGVSQNPRHKITKRGQNVTFRCDPISEHNRLYWYRQTLGQGPEFLTYFQNEAQLEKSRLLSDRFSAERPKGSFSTLEIQRTEQGDSAMYLCASRTGGSGETQYFGPGTRLLVL.

The CDR3 DNA sequence: TGTGCCTGGGAAGACTTCGGGACAGGGGGGAATGAGCAGTTCTTC. It encodes CAWEDFGTGGNEQFF. This rearrangement joins TRBV30 to TRBJ2-1; 11 bases are a match to TRBD1. The length of the CDR3 is 15 residues. V shed 5 bases, J shed 7 bases, and the junction held 10 bases outside the gene matches. Germline loops: CDR1 GTSNPN, CDR2 SVGIG (reference sequence). Looking up the rest from reference TRBV30 and TRBJ2-1 gives the full variable domain: SQTIHQWPATLVQPVGSPLSLECTVEGTSNPNLYWYRQAAGRGLQLLFYSVGIGQISSEVPQNLSASRPQDRQFILSSKKLLLSDSGFYLCAWEDFGTGGNEQFFGPGTRLTVL.

This chain links TRBV7-2 with TRBJ2-3; D is undetermined. The CDR3 has 12 amino acids. Trimming removed 3 bases at V and 6 bases at J, with 7 bases between. Germline CDR1 is SGHTA and CDR2 is FQGNSA. CDR3: CASSFRRDTQYF. The CDR3 DNA is TGTGCCAGCAGCTTCCGCCGGGATACGCAGTATTTT.

The chain combines TRBV14 with TRBJ2-1, with D possibly being TRBD1 (5 bases). V shed 4 bases and J shed 4 bases, with 8 bases lying between them. Germline V lookup: CDR1 SGHDN, CDR2 FVKESK. The CDR3 has 13 residues. CDR3 nucleotide sequence: TGTGCCAGCAGCCTTTACAGGTACAATGAGCAGTTCTTC. This sequence encodes CASSLYRYNEQFF.

The chain has TRBV5-6 and TRBJ1-2; 7 bases map to TRBD1. J lost 5 bases, V lost 5 bases, and 9 bases had no gene match. The V gene's germline CDR1 is SGHDT and CDR2 YYEEEE. The CDR3 consists of 14 residues. CDR3 bases: TGTGCCAGCAGTAAGGAGGGGGCATGGTATGGCTACACCTTC. Amino acid sequence: CASSKEGAWYGYTF.

The V gene is TRBV9, the J gene TRBJ1-2, with 10 positions matching TRBD1. Germline loops: CDR1 SGDLS, CDR2 YYNGEE. This CDR3 contains 15 residues. Trimming cost V 4 bases and J 8 bases; bases outside gene matches: 11. CDR3 in amino acids: CASSTRQGAVEGYTF. The DNA for the CDR3 is TGTGCCAGCAGCACCCGACAGGGGGCTGTGGAAGGCTACACCTTC. The full variable domain, completed using reference TRBV9 and TRBJ1-2, is DSGVTQTPKHLITATGQRVTLRCSPRSGDLSVYWYQQSLDQGLQFLIQYYNGEERAKGNILERFSAQQFPDLHSELNLSSLELGDSALYFCASSTRQGAVEGYTFGSGTRLTVV.

The chain recombines TRBV2 with TRBJ1-5, with 11 bases that match TRBD1. Unmatched junction bases numbered 12, after V lost 5 bases and J lost 6 bases. Germline assignment: CDR1 SNHLY and CDR2 FYNNEI. The CDR3 totals 17 residues. Here the CDR3 reads CASSSRGGTGGGQPQHF. The CDR3 nucleotides read TGTGCCAGCAGTTCCCGAGGCGGGACAGGGGGTGGTCAGCCCCAGCATTTT.

The chain links TRBV11-3 to TRBJ2-1, with TRBD1 identical over 10 bases. Trimming at V came to 5 bases and at J to 9 bases, leaving 10 bases not matched to a gene. Germline V gene sequence: CDR1 SGHNT, CDR2 YENEEA. CDR3 length: 15 amino acids. The CDR3 nucleotides read TGTGCCAGCAGCCTTACGTTGACAGGGGGCGGTGAGCAGTTCTTC. Protein: CASSLTLTGGGEQFF.

This sequence joins TRBV27 and TRBJ2-2; tentative D call: TRBD1 (5 bases). V shed 1 base and J shed 3 bases, with 9 bases lying between them. The CDR3 extends over 15 amino acids. Germline V CDR1 and CDR2: MNHEY, SMNVEV (reference sequence). The CDR3 sequence: CASSLWGADTGELFF. CDR3 DNA: TGTGCCAGCAGTTTATGGGGCGCCGACACCGGGGAGCTGTTTTTT.

The CDR3 bases are TGTGCCAGCAGCCGGACAGGGGGCTCTGGAAACACCATATATTTT. Its protein is CASSRTGGSGNTIYF. The V call is TRBV7-9, the J call TRBJ1-3; 10 bases are shared with TRBD1. This CDR3 comprises 15 residues. Germline CDR1 is SEHNR and CDR2 is FQNEAQ (reference sequence). J gave up 0 bases and V 5 bases, and 1 base lay outside the gene matches.

Here the CDR3 reads CASSYPLAGGNTLAKNIQYF. The CDR3 DNA sequence: TGTGCCAGCAGTTACCCCCTAGCGGGGGGGAATACCTTAGCCAAAAACATTCAGTACTTC. The genes are TRBV6-2 or TRBV6-3 and TRBJ2-4; 12 nucleotides line up with TRBD2. Germline lookup yields CDR1 MNHEY and CDR2 SVGEGT. This CDR3 is 20 amino acids long. Trimming at V came to 2 bases and at J to 0 bases, leaving 11 bases not matched to a gene.

Only one count was recorded for this clone. The rearrangement uses TRBV7-5 and TRBJ1-2; the D call TRBD1 from the table was never checked on the DNA. TRBV7-5 is assigned pseudogene status. The CDR3 spans 14 residues. CDR3 nucleotide sequence: TGTGTCAGAAACTTTACAGGAGAGAACTATGGCTACACCTTC. Translating gives CVRNFTGENYGYTF.

This clone was picked up one time. V gene TRBV19 combines with J gene TRBJ1-2, with D possibly matching TRBD1 (6 bases). CDR3 size: 16 residues. V was clipped by 6 bases and J by 1 base, with 18 bases between them. CDR1 and CDR2 from the germline V gene are LNHDA and SQIVND (reference sequence). The CDR3 protein is CASRRAGRGDNYGYTF. As DNA, the CDR3 is TGTGCCAGTAGACGCGCAGGGAGGGGGGATAACTATGGCTACACCTTC.

The gene calls are TRBV3-1 (or the pseudogene TRBV3-2) and TRBJ1-5; D might be TRBD1 (5 bases). CDR3 size: 14 residues. From germline, CDR1 is LGHDT and CDR2 YNNKEL (reference sequence). V lost 0 bases and J 5 bases, leaving 8 bases between the germline ends. CDR3 DNA: TGTGCCAGCAGCCAAGATCTAGGGGATCAGCCCCAGCATTTT. Encoded protein: CASSQDLGDQPQHF.

CDR3 residues: CASSRTGSTNEKLFF. CDR3 coding DNA: TGCGCCAGCAGCCGCACAGGAAGCACTAATGAAAAACTGTTTTTT. The chain couples TRBV5-1 to TRBJ1-4; D possibly corresponds to TRBD1 (5 bases). Deletions cut 4 bases from V and 2 bases from J, with 12 bases between. From germline, CDR1 is SGHRS and CDR2 YFSETQ. The CDR3 has 15 amino acids.

The chain joins TRBV2 to TRBJ2-5; 9 positions agree with TRBD1. The trim removed 4 bases at V and 5 bases at J, leaving 5 bases unmatched. Germline V gene data show CDR1 as SNHLY and CDR2 as FYNNEI. The CDR3 has 14 residues. The CDR3 DNA reads TGTGCCAGCAGTGGACAGGGGGGAGTGGAGACCCAGTACTTC. It is translated as CASSGQGGVETQYF.

The V and J genes are TRBV27 and TRBJ2-7, with 10 positions matching TRBD1. CDR3 length equals 15 residues. Germline loops: CDR1 MNHEY, CDR2 SMNVEV (reference sequence). V was pared by 3 bases and J by 3 bases, with 5 bases of the junction left unmatched. CDR3 protein: CASSFGQGGSYEQYF. The DNA of the CDR3 is TGTGCCAGCAGTTTCGGACAGGGGGGGAGCTACGAGCAGTACTTC.

The CDR3 spells CAIREDRVGLNSPLHF. CDR3 bases: TGTGCCATCAGGGAAGACAGGGTTGGGCTAAATTCACCCCTCCACTTT. J is TRBJ1-6 and V is TRBV10-3; 7 nucleotides match TRBD1. Germline V gene lookup returns CDR1 ENHRY and CDR2 SYGVKD. V dropped 6 bases and J dropped 7; count of bases not matched to a gene: 12. The CDR3 runs to 16 residues.

The gene calls are TRBV27 and TRBJ1-1, with D unresolved. Trimming removed 6 bases at V and 5 bases at J, with 13 bases between. CDR3 length: 13 amino acids. Per the germline V gene, CDR1 is MNHEY and CDR2 is SMNVEV (reference sequence). As DNA, the CDR3 is TGTGCCAGCAGATCGGGAGGGAGGACTGAAGCTTTCTTT. It translates to CASRSGGRTEAFF.

CDR3 DNA: TGTGCCAGCAGCCCCACCGGGAGGAGCACCTACAATGAGCAGTTCTTC. It codes for CASSPTGRSTYNEQFF. J is TRBJ2-1 and V is TRBV13; 7 positions agree with TRBD2. CDR1 is PRHDT, CDR2 FYEKMQ, per germline (reference sequence). V trimming: 5 bases; J trimming: 2 bases; junction bases outside the gene matches: 9. The CDR3 is 16 amino acids.

This clone has just one count. The chain links TRBV10-1 to TRBJ2-7, with TRBD2 matching 7 bases. V lost 3 bases and J lost 2; bases outside the gene matches: 7. This CDR3 region has 15 residues. Looked up from germline, CDR1 is WNHNN and CDR2 is SYGVQD (reference sequence). The CDR3 is CASSDPLAVTYEQYF. The CDR3 region has the DNA TGCGCCAGCAGTGATCCCCTAGCGGTAACCTACGAGCAGTACTTC.

The chain combines TRBV19 with TRBJ1-1; D not certain. The germline V gene encodes CDR1 LNHDA and CDR2 SQIVND (reference sequence). Trimming left V 5 bases short and J 4 bases short, with 14 bases between. This CDR3 comprises 14 residues. In DNA form, the CDR3 reads TGTGCCAGTAGTTCTATCGGGCGGGGCACTGAAGCTTTCTTT. Translation: CASSSIGRGTEAFF.

The chain is built from TRBV4-2 and TRBJ1-1, with unresolved D. The CDR3 length is 13 residues. CDR1 is LGHNA, CDR2 YNFKEQ, per germline. V shed 0 bases and J shed 3 bases, with 5 bases lying between them. The CDR3 loop reads CASSQDSDTEAFF. The CDR3 coding sequence is TGTGCCAGCAGCCAAGATTCGGACACTGAAGCTTTCTTT.

This clone showed up just once. The chain links TRBV7-2 to TRBJ1-3; D call uncertain. Trimming left V 2 bases short and J 0 bases short, with 8 bases between. Germline lookup yields CDR1 SGHTA and CDR2 FQGNSA. This CDR3 has 15 amino acids. CDR3 protein: CASSLSIYSGNTIYF. The CDR3 nucleotides are TGTGCCAGCAGCTTATCCATCTACTCTGGAAACACCATATATTTT.

This clone was seen only a few times. DNA for the CDR3: TGTGCCAGTAGTATTGGTTTGGAGAGTCGAGCTTTCTTT. This encodes CASSIGLESRAFF. V is TRBV19 and J is TRBJ1-1; D remains ambiguous. In germline, CDR1 is LNHDA, CDR2 SQIVND (reference sequence). CDR3 length: 13 amino acids. The V end was cut by 3 bases, the J end by 10 bases, with 15 bases between.

This clone was seen just once. Additional DNA sequences in this sample encode the identical CDR3. V usage is TRBV12-3 or TRBV12-4 and J usage is TRBJ1-5; D gene ambiguous. This CDR3 region has 13 residues. Trimming pared 3 bases from V and 0 bases from J, leaving 3 bases between. The CDR3 DNA reads TGTGCCAGCAGTTTCCTTAGCAATCAGCCCCAGCATTTT. Translating gives CASSFLSNQPQHF.

The chain combines TRBV6-1 with TRBJ1-5; tentative D call: TRBD1 (6 bases). CDR1 is MNHNS and CDR2 is SASEGT in the germline V gene. The CDR3 is made up of 16 amino acids. The germline V and J ends were trimmed by 1 base and 6 bases, with 16 bases remaining between them. The CDR3 reads CASSEGRGGEGQPQHF. The CDR3 DNA sequence: TGTGCCAGCAGTGAAGGGCGAGGGGGGGAAGGTCAGCCCCAGCATTTT.

The V call is TRBV29-1, the J call TRBJ2-1; the D is unclear. The germline gives CDR1 SQVTM, CDR2 ANQGSEA. The CDR3 is made up of 12 amino acids. Trimming took off 0 bases at V and 8 bases at J, with 8 bases between the two ends. CDR3 coding DNA: TGCAGCGTTGAAGACAATCGCGATGAGCAGTTCTTC. Amino acids: CSVEDNRDEQFF.

This chain joins TRBV5-1 and TRBJ2-6; TRBD1 aligns across 9 bases. Germline-derived CDR1 and CDR2 are SGHRS and YFSETQ. The CDR3 covers 18 residues. With 0 bases clipped from V and 6 bases from J, the junction kept 10 bases outside the gene matches. CDR3 in DNA: TGCGCCAGCAGCTTGGGGGGACAGGGCCTATCGGAGGCCAACGTCCTGACTTTC. It codes for CASSLGGQGLSEANVLTF. The whole variable domain, filled in from reference TRBV5-1 and TRBJ2-6, reads KAGVTQTPRYLIKTRGQQVTLSCSPISGHRSVSWYQQTPGQGLQFLFEYFSETQRNKGNFPGRFSGRQFSNSRSEMNVSTLELGDSALYLCASSLGGQGLSEANVLTFGAGSRLTVL.

This chain connects TRBV5-1 to TRBJ1-1, with 7 nucleotides matching TRBD1. Germline CDR1 reads SGHRS; CDR2 reads YFSETQ. V was pared by 4 bases and J by 0 bases, with 15 bases of the junction left unmatched. The CDR3 runs 18 residues. For the CDR3, the DNA is TGCGCCAGCAGCCCCTCCCGGGACAGCGAATCGATGAACACTGAAGCTTTCTTT. Its protein is CASSPSRDSESMNTEAFF.

The gene calls are TRBV5-1 and TRBJ1-5; D ambiguous. V lost 4 bases, J lost 1 base, and 9 bases lay in between. Germline loops: CDR1 SGHRS, CDR2 YFSETQ. The CDR3 length is 14 residues. This CDR3 reads CASSPGESNQPQHF. The CDR3 DNA reads as TGCGCCAGCAGCCCAGGTGAGAGCAATCAGCCCCAGCATTTT.